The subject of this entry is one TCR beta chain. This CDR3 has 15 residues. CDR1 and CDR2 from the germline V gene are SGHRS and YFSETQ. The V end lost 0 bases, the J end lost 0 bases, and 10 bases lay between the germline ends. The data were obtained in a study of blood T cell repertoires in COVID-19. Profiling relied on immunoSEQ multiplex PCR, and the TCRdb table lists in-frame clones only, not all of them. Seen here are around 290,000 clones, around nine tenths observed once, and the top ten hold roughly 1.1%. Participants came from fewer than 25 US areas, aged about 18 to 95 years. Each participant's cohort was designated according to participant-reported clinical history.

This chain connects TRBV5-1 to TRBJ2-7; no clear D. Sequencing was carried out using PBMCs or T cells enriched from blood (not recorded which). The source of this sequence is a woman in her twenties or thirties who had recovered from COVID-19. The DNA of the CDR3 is TGCGCCAGCAGCTTGGATCCGGGTTCCTCCTACGAGCAGTACTTC. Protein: CASSLDPGSSYEQYF.